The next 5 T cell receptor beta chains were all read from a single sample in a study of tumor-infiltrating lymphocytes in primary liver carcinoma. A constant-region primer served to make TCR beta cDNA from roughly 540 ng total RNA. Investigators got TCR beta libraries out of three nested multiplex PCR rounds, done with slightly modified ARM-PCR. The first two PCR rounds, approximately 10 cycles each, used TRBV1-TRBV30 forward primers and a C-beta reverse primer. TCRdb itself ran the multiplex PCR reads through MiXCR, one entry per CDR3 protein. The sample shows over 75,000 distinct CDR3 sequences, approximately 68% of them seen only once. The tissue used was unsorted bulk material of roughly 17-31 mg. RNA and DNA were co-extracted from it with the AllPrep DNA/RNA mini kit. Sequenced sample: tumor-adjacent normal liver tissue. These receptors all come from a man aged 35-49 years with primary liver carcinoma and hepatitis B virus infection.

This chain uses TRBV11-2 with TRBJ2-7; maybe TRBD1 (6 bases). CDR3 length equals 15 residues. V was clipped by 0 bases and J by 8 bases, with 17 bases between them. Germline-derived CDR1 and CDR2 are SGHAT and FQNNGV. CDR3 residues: CASSLEYRAAYKQYF. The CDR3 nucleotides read TGTGCCAGCAGCTTAGAGTACAGGGCGGCCTATAAGCAGTACTTC.

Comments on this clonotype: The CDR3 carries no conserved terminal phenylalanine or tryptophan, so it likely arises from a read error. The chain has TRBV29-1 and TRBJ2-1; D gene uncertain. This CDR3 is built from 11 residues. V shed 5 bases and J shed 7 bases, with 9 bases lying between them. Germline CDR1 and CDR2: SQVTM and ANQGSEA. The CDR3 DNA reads TGCAGCGTTCCAAACAGAAATGAGCAGTTCCTC. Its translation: CSVPNRNEQFL.

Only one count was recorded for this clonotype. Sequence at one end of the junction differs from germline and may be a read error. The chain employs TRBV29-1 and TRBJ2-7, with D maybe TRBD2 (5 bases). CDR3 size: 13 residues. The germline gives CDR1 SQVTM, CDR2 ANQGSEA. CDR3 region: CSVRSGASHDQYF. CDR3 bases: TGCAGCGTTAGAAGCGGTGCGTCTCACGACCAGTACTTC.

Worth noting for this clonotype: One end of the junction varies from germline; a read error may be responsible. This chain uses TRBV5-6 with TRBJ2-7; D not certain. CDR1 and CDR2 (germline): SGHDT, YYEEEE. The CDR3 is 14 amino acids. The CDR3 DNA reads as TGTACCAGCAGCTCACCCCCCGGCAGATACGAGCAGTACTTC. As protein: CTSSSPPGRYEQYF.

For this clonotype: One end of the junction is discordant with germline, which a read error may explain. The CDR3 DNA reads TGCGCCAGCAGCTTATCGAGGACTAGCGGGAGAAGTGAGCAGTTCTTC. Amino acids: CASSLSRTSGRSEQFF. The chain combines TRBV11-3 with TRBJ2-1, with 13 bases lining up with TRBD2. This CDR3 contains 16 residues. CDR1 is SGHNT, CDR2 YENEEA, per germline.